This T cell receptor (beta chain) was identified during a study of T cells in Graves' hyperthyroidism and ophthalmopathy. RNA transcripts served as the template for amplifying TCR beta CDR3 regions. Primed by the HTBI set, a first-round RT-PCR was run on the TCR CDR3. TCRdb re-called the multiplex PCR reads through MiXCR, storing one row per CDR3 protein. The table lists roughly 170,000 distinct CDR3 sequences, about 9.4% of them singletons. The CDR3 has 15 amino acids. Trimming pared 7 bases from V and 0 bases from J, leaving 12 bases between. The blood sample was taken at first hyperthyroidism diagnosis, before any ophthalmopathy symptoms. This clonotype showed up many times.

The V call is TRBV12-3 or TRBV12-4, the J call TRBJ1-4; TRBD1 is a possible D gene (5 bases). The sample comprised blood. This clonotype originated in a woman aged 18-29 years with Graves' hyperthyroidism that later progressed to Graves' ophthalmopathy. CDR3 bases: TGTGCCAGCACCCCAGGGCTTGCAACTAATGAAAAACTGTTTTTT. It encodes CASTPGLATNEKLFF.